Reported below is one TCR beta chain. The data were taken from a study of blood T cell repertoires in COVID-19. Study-wide context: The study drew acute and convalescent COVID-19 samples from the United States, Italy and Spain. The cDNA or gDNA used as material had been derived from T cells, B-cell-depleted T cells, or PBMCs.

V shed 2 bases, J shed 2 bases, and the junction held 3 bases outside the gene matches. The CDR3 consists of 16 residues. CDR1 MNHNY and CDR2 SVGAGI come from the germline V gene (reference sequence). Under the authors' procedure: For nucleated cells, counts were estimated from reference gene primer amplification. Repertoires were generated with immunoSEQ multiplex PCR, while TCRdb's copy carries only in-frame clones and drops some. For V, J and clone size, that table is used; D and trimming come from the DNA. In the table there are more than 200,000 clones, around 87% of which are singletons. The Seattle patients, enrolled during active infection, were followed longitudinally.

The source of this sequence is a woman aged 50 to 60 with COVID-19, enrolled during active disease. This chain uses TRBV6-6 with TRBJ2-6; 7 bases are a match to TRBD1. Sequences were obtained from peripheral blood. In DNA, the CDR3 is TGTGCCAGCAGTTACGCGACAGGGCCTGGGGCCAACGTCCTGACTTTC. Encoded protein: CASSYATGPGANVLTF.